The 29 T cell receptor beta chains below come from one sample, sequenced in a study of T cell changes during pregnancy in multiple sclerosis. Here immunoSEQ multiplex PCR was the method, and the copy in TCRdb shows in-frame clones only, minus some. The sample holds over 70,000 clones, about 94% seen once. The material sequenced was peripheral blood, taken in the third trimester of pregnancy. These receptors all come from a female donor with multiple sclerosis, enrolled in a pregnancy study.

The genes are TRBV4-1 and TRBJ1-5, with 7 bases that match TRBD1. Germline CDR1 and CDR2: MGHRA and YSYEKL. V was clipped by 1 base and J by 7 bases; unmatched bases: 10. The length of the CDR3 is 16 residues. This chain's CDR3 is CASSQVPDRNSQPQHF. CDR3 bases: TGCGCCAGCAGCCAAGTTCCGGACAGGAATAGCCAGCCCCAGCATTTT.

V is TRBV4-3 and J is TRBJ1-2; D not resolved. Trimming pared 0 bases from V and 0 bases from J, leaving 5 bases between. In germline, CDR1 is LGHNA, CDR2 YSLEER. The CDR3 is 14 residues long. This CDR3 is CASSQDQSNYGYTF. DNA for the CDR3: TGCGCCAGCAGCCAAGATCAATCTAACTATGGCTACACCTTC.

The chain has TRBV7-2 and TRBJ1-2; perhaps TRBD1 as D (6 bases). The CDR3 totals 12 residues. CDR1 and CDR2 (germline): SGHTA, FQGNSA. V lost 2 bases, J lost 8 bases, and 9 bases lay in between. CDR3 protein: CASSLQGYGYTF. Here the CDR3 DNA reads TGTGCCAGCAGCTTACAGGGGTACGGCTACACCTTC.

The DNA of the CDR3 is TGTGCCAGCAGCCACCTCCGGGGGAGGGACACTGAAGCTTTCTTT. Translated: CASSHLRGRDTEAFF. The chain carries TRBV7-6 and TRBJ1-1, with D perhaps matching TRBD1 (5 bases). V was shortened by 5 bases and J by 3 bases, with 16 bases between the two germline ends. In germline, CDR1 is SGHVS, CDR2 FNYEAQ. This CDR3 is built from 15 residues. Complete variable domain (other parts from reference TRBV7-6 and TRBJ1-1): GAGVSQSPRYKVTKRGQDVALRCDPISGHVSLYWYRQALGQGPEFLTYFNYEAQQDKSGLPNDRFSAERPEGSISTLTIQRTEQRDSAMYRCASSHLRGRDTEAFFGQGTRLTVV.

This clone occurred once. DNA of the CDR3: TGCGCCAGCATCGCGGGAGGGGTCACAGATACGCAGTATTTT. Protein: CASIAGGVTDTQYF. The chain is built from TRBV5-1 and TRBJ2-3; 9 bases align to TRBD2. CDR1 and CDR2 (germline): SGHRS, YFSETQ. The V segment lost 6 bases and the J segment 2 bases; nucleotides outside the gene matches: 4. The CDR3 is 14 amino acids.

The chain combines TRBV19 with TRBJ1-5, with TRBD1 as a possible D gene (5 bases). Germline CDR1 and CDR2: LNHDA and SQIVND (reference sequence). V was clipped by 4 bases and J by 1 base, with 17 bases between them. This CDR3 has 17 amino acids. In DNA, the CDR3 is TGTGCCAGTAGTAGCCTCTCATGGACACACAGCAATCAGCCCCAGCATTTT. It is translated as CASSSLSWTHSNQPQHF. The full variable domain, completed using reference TRBV19 and TRBJ1-5, is DGGITQSPKYLFRKEGQNVTLSCEQNLNHDAMYWYRQDPGQGLRLIYYSQIVNDFQKGDIAEGYSVSREKKESFPLTVTSAQKNPTAFYLCASSSLSWTHSNQPQHFGDGTRLSIL.

The chain employs TRBV30 and TRBJ2-7; a possible D gene is TRBD2 (5 bases). Germline lookup yields CDR1 GTSNPN and CDR2 SVGIG (reference sequence). Trimming cost V 0 bases and J 0 bases, with 9 bases left between them. This CDR3 comprises 14 residues. The CDR3 coding sequence is TGTGCCTGGAGTGTGGGGAGCAGCTCCTACGAGCAGTACTTC. This sequence encodes CAWSVGSSSYEQYF.

The V call is TRBV14, the J call TRBJ2-7, with no clear D. CDR1 is SGHDN and CDR2 is FVKESK in the germline V gene. The CDR3 length is 13 residues. The ends were cut back, 0 bases at V and 0 bases at J, with 3 bases in the middle. The CDR3 DNA reads as TGTGCCAGCAGCCAAGACTTCTCCTACGAGCAGTACTTC. Amino acid sequence: CASSQDFSYEQYF. The full variable domain, with the rest looked up from reference TRBV14 and TRBJ2-7, is EAGVTQFPSHSVIEKGQTVTLRCDPISGHDNLYWYRRVMGKEIKFLLHFVKESKQDESGMPNNRFLAERTGGTYSTLKVQPAELEDSGVYFCASSQDFSYEQYFGPGTRLTVT.

V and J are TRBV6-4 and TRBJ2-5; 8 bases agree with TRBD2. CDR3 length: 15 amino acids. J gave up 5 bases and V 3 bases, and 8 bases lay outside the gene matches. In germline, CDR1 is MRHNA, CDR2 SNTAGT. The CDR3 sequence: CASSDCGRLSETQYF. The CDR3 DNA is TGTGCCAGCAGTGATTGCGGGAGGTTGTCGGAGACCCAGTACTTC.

V is TRBV15 and J is TRBJ2-1; 10 bases agree with TRBD2. CDR3 length: 18 amino acids. Trimming cost V 7 bases and J 4 bases; bases outside gene matches: 16. Germline V gene data show CDR1 as LNHNV and CDR2 as YYDKDF (reference sequence). For the CDR3, the DNA is TGTGCCACCATGAGAGACGGGAGCGGGAGGGCTCGGTACAATGAGCAGTTCTTC. Its protein product is CATMRDGSGRARYNEQFF. Using reference TRBV15 and TRBJ2-1 for the parts outside the CDR3, the full variable domain is DAMVIQNPRYQVTQFGKPVTLSCSQTLNHNVMYWYQQKSSQAPKLLFHYYDKDFNNEADTPDNFQSRRPNTSFCFLDIRSPGLGDTAMYLCATMRDGSGRARYNEQFFGPGTRLTVL.

The V gene is TRBV5-4, the J gene TRBJ1-1; D remains ambiguous. The CDR3 covers 14 residues. Trimming took 0 bases from V and 3 from J, leaving 9 bases between them. Germline-derived CDR1 and CDR2 are SGHNT and YYREEE (reference sequence). Here the CDR3 reads CASSLDPVDTEAFF. Written as DNA, the CDR3 is TGTGCCAGCAGCTTGGATCCCGTAGACACTGAAGCTTTCTTT. Filled out from reference TRBV5-4 and TRBJ1-1, the complete variable domain reads ETGVTQSPTHLIKTRGQQVTLRCSSQSGHNTVSWYQQALGQGPQFIFQYYREEENGRGNFPPRFSGLQFPNYSSELNVNALELDDSALYLCASSLDPVDTEAFFGQGTRLTVV.

The chain has TRBV29-1 and TRBJ2-7; possibly TRBD2 for D (6 bases). CDR1 is SQVTM and CDR2 is ANQGSEA in the germline V gene. V was clipped by 8 bases and J by 5 bases, with 19 bases between them. The CDR3 is made up of 13 amino acids. CDR3: CSPGISREDEQYF. CDR3 DNA: TGCAGCCCCGGGATAAGCAGGGAGGACGAGCAGTACTTC.

The chain combines TRBV14 with TRBJ2-3; 9 bases are shared with TRBD1. V gave up 0 bases and J gave up 3 bases; unmatched junction bases: 4. From germline, CDR1 is SGHDN and CDR2 FVKESK. The length of the CDR3 is 16 residues. The CDR3 region has the DNA TGTGCCAGCAGCCAAGACCGGGACAGGGTTACAGATACGCAGTATTTT. It translates to CASSQDRDRVTDTQYF.

V is TRBV7-9 and J is TRBJ1-4; a possible D gene is TRBD1 (5 bases). The ends were cut back, 5 bases at V and 2 bases at J, with 12 bases in the middle. The CDR3 totals 15 residues. The V gene's germline CDR1 is SEHNR and CDR2 FQNEAQ (reference sequence). DNA for the CDR3: TGTGCCAGCAGCCCGGGGGGGGTGACTAATGAAAAACTGTTTTTT. It yields the protein CASSPGGVTNEKLFF.

As concerns this clone: One junction end does not reproduce the germline sequence, and a read error may be involved. The rearrangement uses TRBV6-5 and TRBJ2-7; D perhaps matches TRBD1 (6 bases). The CDR3 consists of 11 residues. Germline CDR1 reads MNHEY; CDR2 reads SVGAGI. The CDR3 sequence is CASKDSAGVHF. CDR3 nucleotides: TGTGCCAGCAAGGATTCGGCAGGGGTTCACTTC.

The genes are TRBV7-9 and TRBJ2-7; a possible D gene is TRBD1 (5 bases). Germline lookup yields CDR1 SEHNR and CDR2 FQNEAQ (reference sequence). V dropped 5 bases and J dropped 6 bases, with 17 bases sitting between them. This CDR3 comprises 14 residues. CDR3 region: CASSLAGQPGEQYF. In DNA, the CDR3 is TGTGCCAGCAGCCTCGCAGGGCAACCGGGCGAGCAGTACTTC.

The chain combines TRBV10-2 with TRBJ1-2, with 9 bases lining up with TRBD1. Trimming took 5 bases from V and 1 from J; bases not matched to a gene: 8. The CDR3 sequence is 16 residues long. Germline values: CDR1 WSHSY, CDR2 SAAADI. CDR3 nucleotide sequence: TGCGCCAGCAGTCCAGAAGGGACAGGGAATAACTATGGCTACACCTTC. Translated: CASSPEGTGNNYGYTF.

The chain has TRBV4-2 and TRBJ2-3; a weak D match, TRBD2 (6 bases). Germline CDR1 is LGHNA and CDR2 is YNFKEQ. The length of the CDR3 is 14 residues. Trimming removed 8 bases from V and 4 bases from J, with 16 bases in between. This chain's CDR3 is CASGGEWGADTQYF. The CDR3 DNA is TGTGCCAGCGGCGGGGAGTGGGGCGCAGATACGCAGTATTTT.

The chain employs TRBV5-6 and TRBJ1-3; D not certain. The CDR3 contains 15 residues. Trimming removed 3 bases at V and 0 bases at J, with 10 bases between. The germline CDR1 and CDR2 sequences are SGHDT and YYEEEE. The CDR3 sequence: CASSSPGSSGNTIYF. In nucleotides, the CDR3 is TGTGCCAGCAGCTCACCAGGATCCTCTGGAAACACCATATATTTT. The full variable domain, completed using reference TRBV5-6 and TRBJ1-3, is DAGVTQSPTHLIKTRGQQVTLRCSPKSGHDTVSWYQQALGQGPQFIFQYYEEEERQRGNFPDRFSGHQFPNYSSELNVNALLLGDSALYLCASSSPGSSGNTIYFGEGSWLTVV.

J is TRBJ1-2 and V is TRBV5-1; 8 bases fit TRBD1. V dropped 4 bases and J dropped 8; count of bases not matched to a gene: 7. Looked up from germline, CDR1 is SGHRS and CDR2 is YFSETQ. This CDR3 is built from 13 residues. The CDR3 region is CASSHKQGGGYTF. The CDR3 nucleotides read TGCGCCAGCAGCCATAAACAGGGGGGAGGCTACACCTTC.

The rearrangement joins TRBV19 to TRBJ2-1; 10 nucleotides line up with TRBD2. CDR3 length: 13 amino acids. With V trimmed by 6 bases and J by 7 bases, 3 bases remained unmatched. CDR1 LNHDA and CDR2 SQIVND come from the germline V gene (reference sequence). In DNA, the CDR3 is TGTGCCAGTAGCGGGACTAGCGTAAATGAGCAGTTCTTC. Protein product: CASSGTSVNEQFF.

This sequence joins TRBV6-5 and TRBJ2-1; 14 bases are a match to TRBD2. This CDR3 is 14 amino acids long. The V gene end was trimmed by 6 bases and the J gene end by 10 bases; junction bases not matched to a gene: 5. CDR1 and CDR2 from the germline V gene are MNHEY and SVGAGI. CDR3 amino acids: CASRGLAGVEEQFF. CDR3 in DNA: TGTGCCAGCAGGGGACTAGCGGGAGTAGAAGAGCAGTTCTTC.

The J gene is TRBJ2-7, the V gene TRBV4-1, with TRBD2 identical over 8 bases. Germline V gene lookup returns CDR1 MGHRA and CDR2 YSYEKL. V shed 1 base, J shed 0 bases, and the junction held 8 bases outside the gene matches. The CDR3 length is 17 residues. Here the CDR3 reads CASSQVVVSGNSYEQYF. The CDR3 DNA follows: TGCGCCAGCAGCCAAGTGGTGGTTAGCGGGAACTCCTACGAGCAGTACTTC.

This chain connects TRBV5-1 to TRBJ2-1; 11 bases fit TRBD2. Germline loops: CDR1 SGHRS, CDR2 YFSETQ. Trimming took 5 bases from V and 10 from J; bases not matched to a gene: 5. There are 13 residues in the CDR3. The CDR3 sequence is CASSVAGGREQFF. The CDR3 bases are TGCGCCAGCAGTGTAGCGGGAGGGCGGGAGCAGTTCTTC.

This chain links TRBV13 with TRBJ2-4, with 7 positions matching TRBD1. V gave up 2 bases and J gave up 3 bases; unmatched junction bases: 7. Germline-derived CDR1 and CDR2 are PRHDT and FYEKMQ (reference sequence). This CDR3 is built from 16 residues. The CDR3 loop reads CASSLLQGSNKNIQYF. The CDR3 nucleotides read TGTGCCAGCAGCTTATTACAGGGGTCGAACAAAAACATTCAGTACTTC.

V is TRBV7-8 and J is TRBJ2-7; no definite D call. This CDR3 has 13 amino acids. The V gene's germline CDR1 is SGHVS and CDR2 FQNEAQ. V was pared by 1 base and J by 0 bases, with 4 bases between. This chain's CDR3 is CASSLGYSYEQYF. The CDR3 DNA is TGTGCCAGCAGCTTAGGCTACTCCTACGAGCAGTACTTC. Using reference TRBV7-8 and TRBJ2-7 for the parts outside the CDR3, the full variable domain is GAGVSQSPRYKVAKRGQDVALRCDPISGHVSLFWYQQALGQGPEFLTYFQNEAQLDKSGLPSDRFFAERPEGSVSTLKIQRTQQEDSAVYLCASSLGYSYEQYFGPGTRLTVT.

V usage is TRBV29-1 and J usage is TRBJ1-1; maybe TRBD1 (6 bases). The CDR3 length is 12 residues. Germline lookup yields CDR1 SQVTM and CDR2 ANQGSEA. V was clipped by 6 bases and J by 5 bases, with 13 bases between them. The CDR3 spells CSVYRAKTEAFF. The CDR3 bases are TGCAGCGTATACAGGGCGAAGACTGAAGCTTTCTTT.

This chain uses TRBV7-6 with TRBJ1-5; D uncertain. Deletions cut 0 bases from V and 7 bases from J, with 7 bases between. The CDR3 spans 13 residues. Germline CDR1 and CDR2: SGHVS and FNYEAQ. The CDR3 DNA sequence: TGTGCCAGCAGCTTAGCGCTGAGCCAGCCCCAGCATTTT. The encoded protein is CASSLALSQPQHF.

The rearrangement uses TRBV6-5 and TRBJ1-2, with 7 bases matching TRBD1. The CDR3 sequence is 14 residues long. Germline CDR1 reads MNHEY; CDR2 reads SVGAGI. V shed 3 bases, J shed 10 bases, and the junction held 11 bases outside the gene matches. CDR3 DNA: TGTGCCAGCAGTTATAGACAGGGTGGAATTTCCTACACCTTC. It is translated as CASSYRQGGISYTF.